The 27 T cell receptor beta chains listed next were all sequenced from one sample in a study of cytomegalovirus exposure and HLA in healthy donors. PCR primers comprised 60 Vbeta and 13 Jbeta primers. Sequenced by immunoSEQ multiplex PCR; TCRdb stores in-frame clones only, minus some. Of 150,000 or so clones detected, under 85% appear once; the ten largest clones hold 2% to 2.5%. Sequenced input: PBMCs. All receptors derive from a human donor in good health.

The J gene is TRBJ2-3, the V gene TRBV30; D gene ambiguous. CDR1 is GTSNPN, CDR2 SVGIG, per germline (reference sequence). The V gene lost 3 bases and the J gene lost 6 bases, with 7 bases spanning the gap. The CDR3 has 11 residues. CDR3 amino acids: CAWSSRDTQYF. The CDR3 coding sequence is TGTGCCTGGAGCTCGCGGGATACGCAGTATTTT.

The chain carries TRBV29-1 and TRBJ1-1; D gene uncertain. The CDR3 loop spans 12 amino acids. Germline assignment: CDR1 SQVTM and CDR2 ANQGSEA. V was shortened by 3 bases and J by 3 bases, with 8 bases between the two germline ends. In nucleotides, the CDR3 is TGCAGCGTTGACGACACATACACTGAAGCTTTCTTT. As protein: CSVDDTYTEAFF.

The count of this clone is one. The chain has TRBV11-2 and TRBJ1-2, with unresolved D. V was clipped by 2 bases and J by 6 bases, with 10 bases between them. Germline CDR1 and CDR2: SGHAT and FQNNGV. This CDR3 is built from 13 residues. The CDR3 DNA is TGTGCCAGCAGCTTAAGCGTGGCTAATGGCTACACCTTC. It translates to CASSLSVANGYTF.

This chain links TRBV5-1 with TRBJ1-4; D remains unclear. V lost 4 bases to trimming and J lost 4 bases, with 11 bases between them. CDR3 length: 14 amino acids. Germline V gives CDR1 SGHRS, CDR2 YFSETQ. DNA of the CDR3: TGCGCCAGCAGCCTGTCGGGTTATAATGAAAAACTGTTTTTT. This sequence encodes CASSLSGYNEKLFF. Supplemented by reference TRBV5-1 and TRBJ1-4, the full variable domain reads KAGVTQTPRYLIKTRGQQVTLSCSPISGHRSVSWYQQTPGQGLQFLFEYFSETQRNKGNFPGRFSGRQFSNSRSEMNVSTLELGDSALYLCASSLSGYNEKLFFGSGTQLSVL.

The chain links TRBV5-1 to TRBJ1-1, with 7 bases that match TRBD1. Trimming cost V 0 bases and J 0 bases; bases outside gene matches: 5. CDR1 is SGHRS, CDR2 YFSETQ, per germline. CDR3 length equals 16 residues. DNA of the CDR3: TGCGCCAGCAGCTTGGGGAGGGGGCAAATGAACACTGAAGCTTTCTTT. This encodes CASSLGRGQMNTEAFF.

The chain joins TRBV7-3 to TRBJ1-4; D ambiguous. The V end was cut by 9 bases, the J end by 3 bases, with 11 bases between. Germline V gene data show CDR1 as SGHTA and CDR2 as FQGTGA. The CDR3 runs to 13 residues. The CDR3 sequence is CASSPGANEKLFF. Here the CDR3 DNA reads TGTGCCAGTTCTCCCGGGGCTAATGAAAAACTGTTTTTT.

Notes on this clone: Relative to the germline gene, one junction end is altered; a read error may explain this. CDR3 sequence reads: CASSETGGSTDTQYF. CDR3 DNA sequence: TGTGCTAGCAGTGAAACGGGGGGAAGCACAGATACGCAGTATTTT. V and J are TRBV7-7 and TRBJ2-3; 7 bases are a match to TRBD2. Per germline, CDR1 SSHAT and CDR2 FNYEAQ (reference sequence). CDR3 length: 15 residues.

The chain has TRBV9 and TRBJ2-1, with 8 bases that match TRBD2. Trimming took 0 bases from V and 3 from J; bases not matched to a gene: 5. Germline V lookup: CDR1 SGDLS, CDR2 YYNGEE. CDR3 length: 16 residues. The CDR3 bases are TGTGCCAGCAGCGTAGAAAGCGGGGGTGGCTACAATGAGCAGTTCTTC. The encoded protein is CASSVESGGGYNEQFF.

V usage is TRBV19 and J usage is TRBJ1-1, with D possibly TRBD1 on 5 matching bases. The CDR3 sequence is 14 residues long. CDR1 is LNHDA and CDR2 is SQIVND in the germline V gene (reference sequence). Trimming stripped 1 base from V and 4 bases from J, with 10 bases between. CDR3 residues: CASSIGGGSTEAFF. The DNA of the CDR3 is TGTGCCAGTAGTATAGGGGGGGGGAGCACTGAAGCTTTCTTT.

The chain is built from TRBV12-5 and TRBJ1-4; no clear D gene. The CDR3 contains 11 residues. Germline V gene lookup returns CDR1 LGHNT and CDR2 FRNRAP. V lost 6 bases to trimming and J lost 8 bases, with 7 bases between them. Written as DNA, the CDR3 is TGTGCTAGTGGGACATTGGAAAAACTGTTTTTT. It is translated as CASGTLEKLFF.

This clone was found once. The gene calls are TRBV11-3 and TRBJ2-7; D gene ambiguous. CDR1 is SGHNT, CDR2 YENEEA, per germline. The CDR3 has 16 amino acids. V gave up 4 bases and J gave up 4 bases, with 20 bases separating them. CDR3 loop: CASSSLGPRCWYEQYF. The CDR3, as DNA: TGTGCCAGCAGCTCCCTGGGCCCCCGCTGTTGGTACGAGCAGTACTTC. Full variable domain (missing parts from reference TRBV11-3 and TRBJ2-7): EAGVVQSPRYKIIEKKQPVAFWCNPISGHNTLYWYLQNLGQGPELLIRYENEEAVDDSQLPKDRFSAERLKGVDSTLKIQPAELGDSAVYLCASSSLGPRCWYEQYFGPGTRLTVT.

This clone was seen a single time. V gene TRBV6-1 combines with J gene TRBJ1-1; a possible D gene is TRBD1 (5 bases). Germline CDR1 reads MNHNS; CDR2 reads SASEGT. The CDR3 is 13 residues long. Trimming pared 1 base from V and 9 bases from J, leaving 12 bases between. The DNA of the CDR3 is TGTGCCAGCAGTGAAGGGAGAAGGGGTCAAGCTTTCTTT. It is translated as CASSEGRRGQAFF.

The chain links TRBV19 to TRBJ1-5, with unresolved D. The CDR3 runs 12 residues. The germline gives CDR1 LNHDA, CDR2 SQIVND (reference sequence). V shed 2 bases and J shed 11 bases, with 10 bases lying between them. CDR3 sequence reads: CASSIFGDTQHF. The DNA of the CDR3 is TGTGCCAGTAGTATATTCGGGGATACCCAGCATTTT. The full variable domain, rest sourced from reference TRBV19 and TRBJ1-5, is DGGITQSPKYLFRKEGQNVTLSCEQNLNHDAMYWYRQDPGQGLRLIYYSQIVNDFQKGDIAEGYSVSREKKESFPLTVTSAQKNPTAFYLCASSIFGDTQHFGDGTRLSIL.

V is TRBV11-3 and J is TRBJ2-5, with D maybe TRBD2 (5 bases). V was trimmed by 1 base and J by 7 bases, leaving 13 bases between them. CDR1 is SGHNT and CDR2 is YENEEA in the germline V gene. This CDR3 region has 14 residues. CDR3 in amino acids: CASSLVSGSGTQYF. The CDR3 coding sequence is TGTGCCAGCAGCTTAGTTTCGGGATCTGGGACCCAGTACTTC.

V is TRBV6-1 and J is TRBJ2-7; 8 bases fit TRBD1. There are 15 residues in the CDR3. Trimming removed 3 bases from V and 3 bases from J; junction bases left unmatched: 7. The germline CDR1 and CDR2 sequences are MNHNS and SASEGT. The CDR3 nucleotides read TGTGCCAGCAGTGAGTCGACAGGGGTAGGCTACGAGCAGTACTTC. Translated, it gives CASSESTGVGYEQYF.

The rearrangement joins TRBV27 to TRBJ2-7; 8 bases align to TRBD1. The CDR3 loop spans 15 amino acids. V was clipped by 6 bases and J by 4 bases; unmatched bases: 11. CDR1 is MNHEY, CDR2 SMNVEV, per germline (reference sequence). In DNA, the CDR3 is TGTGCCAGCAGCGTGACTGCCGGGACAGGTTACGAGCAGTACTTC. It specifies CASSVTAGTGYEQYF.

This clone was found once. V and J are TRBV27 and TRBJ1-2; D possibly corresponds to TRBD1 (5 bases). Germline-derived CDR1 and CDR2 are MNHEY and SMNVEV (reference sequence). Between the trimmed V and J ends, which lost 5 bases and 4 bases, there was a span of 20 bases. CDR3 length: 16 residues. CDR3 region: CASSTTIWGWGYGYTF. Written as DNA, the CDR3 is TGTGCCAGCAGTACCACAATATGGGGCTGGGGCTATGGCTACACCTTC.

J is TRBJ1-4 and V is TRBV9; 9 nucleotides agree with TRBD1. The junction had 7 bases not matched to a gene; V was cut back by 0 bases and J by 7 bases. Per the germline V gene, CDR1 is SGDLS and CDR2 is YYNGEE. The CDR3 totals 16 residues. CDR3 sequence reads: CASSVAGNRGPEKLFF. The CDR3 DNA reads TGTGCCAGCAGCGTAGCTGGGAACAGGGGGCCTGAAAAACTGTTTTTT.

V and J are TRBV5-6 and TRBJ2-7, with 8 bases matching TRBD1. CDR1 is SGHDT, CDR2 YYEEEE, per germline. This CDR3 spans 14 amino acids. The trim removed 4 bases at V and 5 bases at J, leaving 8 bases unmatched. DNA of the CDR3: TGTGCCAGCAGCCGCCGGGACAGGACCAACGAGCAGTACTTC. This sequence encodes CASSRRDRTNEQYF. Full variable domain (missing parts from reference TRBV5-6 and TRBJ2-7): DAGVTQSPTHLIKTRGQQVTLRCSPKSGHDTVSWYQQALGQGPQFIFQYYEEEERQRGNFPDRFSGHQFPNYSSELNVNALLLGDSALYLCASSRRDRTNEQYFGPGTRLTVT.

V and J are TRBV7-8 and TRBJ1-5; 7 bases line up with TRBD1. The CDR3 is 14 amino acids. V trimming: 1 base; J trimming: 7 bases; junction bases outside the gene matches: 4. The germline V gene has CDR1 SGHVS and CDR2 FQNEAQ. CDR3 in DNA: TGTGCCAGCAGCTTAGTCGACAGGGCGCAGCCCCAGCATTTT. Translating it yields CASSLVDRAQPQHF.

The rearrangement uses TRBV19 and TRBJ2-7, with 9 bases matching TRBD1. V shed 8 bases and J 3 bases; nucleotides not matched to a gene: 11. This CDR3 is built from 15 residues. CDR1 and CDR2 (germline): LNHDA, SQIVND (reference sequence). For the CDR3, the DNA is TGTGCCAGTGGGGTTGTGGACAGGGGAGGCTACGAGCAGTACTTC. Encoded protein: CASGVVDRGGYEQYF.

The chain joins TRBV13 to TRBJ2-3; D remains ambiguous. Germline CDR1 is PRHDT and CDR2 is FYEKMQ (reference sequence). Trimming removed 0 bases at V and 2 bases at J, with 12 bases between. CDR3 length: 16 amino acids. The CDR3 DNA reads as TGTGCCAGCAGCTTAGGCGGCAGGCTGAACACAGATACGCAGTATTTT. Encoded protein: CASSLGGRLNTDTQYF. Using reference TRBV13 and TRBJ2-3 for the parts outside the CDR3, the full variable domain is AAGVIQSPRHLIKEKRETATLKCYPIPRHDTVYWYQQGPGQDPQFLISFYEKMQSDKGSIPDRFSAQQFSDYHSELNMSSLELGDSALYFCASSLGGRLNTDTQYFGPGTRLTVL.

The chain has TRBV27 and TRBJ2-7; 11 bases align to TRBD1. Germline loops: CDR1 MNHEY, CDR2 SMNVEV (reference sequence). CDR3 length equals 14 residues. V dropped 4 bases and J dropped 7; count of bases not matched to a gene: 6. The CDR3 reads CASSSGTGGREQYF. The CDR3, as DNA: TGTGCCAGCAGTTCCGGGACAGGGGGGCGTGAGCAGTACTTC.

This chain joins TRBV2 and TRBJ1-1, with 9 bases matching TRBD1. The CDR3 extends over 14 amino acids. The trim removed 6 bases at V and 11 bases at J, leaving 13 bases unmatched. Germline V gene lookup returns CDR1 SNHLY and CDR2 FYNNEI. DNA for the CDR3: TGTGCCAGCAGGGGGGACAGGGTAAATGTCATGGCTTTCTTT. Protein: CASRGDRVNVMAFF.

This sequence joins TRBV6-6 and TRBJ1-3, with D maybe TRBD1 (6 bases). The ends were cut back, 7 bases at V and 0 bases at J, with 13 bases in the middle. The CDR3 length is 15 residues. Germline V gene lookup returns CDR1 MNHNY and CDR2 SVGAGI (reference sequence). The CDR3: CASTPRQVSGNTIYF. The CDR3 DNA reads TGTGCCAGCACCCCCCGACAGGTCTCTGGAAACACCATATATTTT.

The chain links TRBV19 to TRBJ1-2, with 7 positions matching TRBD1. The ends lost 9 bases at V and 5 bases at J; junction bases unmatched: 18. Germline values: CDR1 LNHDA, CDR2 SQIVND (reference sequence). The CDR3 consists of 16 residues. The CDR3 sequence is CASLGTASLTGYGYTF. The CDR3 DNA follows: TGTGCCAGCCTCGGGACAGCGAGCCTCACAGGGTATGGCTACACCTTC.

In the case of this clone: The same CDR3 is also encoded by other DNA sequences in this sample. The gene calls are TRBV5-1 and TRBJ2-7, with 7 bases aligning to TRBD2. Unmatched junction bases numbered 2, after V lost 0 bases and J lost 2 bases. The CDR3 covers 14 residues. CDR1 and CDR2 from the germline V gene are SGHRS and YFSETQ. DNA of the CDR3: TGCGCCAGCAGCTTGGCGGGGGGACCCTACGAGCAGTACTTC. Translation gives CASSLAGGPYEQYF.